The following is a T cell receptor (beta chain) sequence with its context. The sample belongs to a study of blood T cell repertoires in COVID-19. The V end lost 0 bases, the J end lost 5 bases, and 10 bases lay between the germline ends. The CDR3 sequence is 13 residues long. The germline gives CDR1 GTSNPN, CDR2 SVGIG (reference sequence). Produced via immunoSEQ multiplex PCR; TCRdb's table is partial and in-frame only. The sample consists of a few hundred thousand clones, approximately 90% of them appearing once. J is TRBJ1-2 and V is TRBV30; a possible D gene is TRBD1 (5 bases). The sequenced sample consisted of PBMCs or T cells enriched from blood (not recorded which). The sequence was obtained from a woman in her 40s who had been exposed to COVID-19. The CDR3 DNA follows: TGTGCCTGGAGTGTATCGGCAGGGTATGGCTACACCTTC. Its protein is CAWSVSAGYGYTF.